The count of the clone carrying this T cell receptor beta chain is one. As yet, its antigen is unknown. This entry belongs to a study of T cell responses to AZD1222 COVID-19 vaccine. Broader study findings: Along spike, vaccine-associated CD4 TCRs were found throughout, with dominance at 160-218 and 743-854. The sample set comprised mostly white British donors with more females, and clonal diversity was possibly underestimated. Targets within unmutated variant regions were reportedly found for nearly half of spike-specific TCRs. Repertoires were collected only later (after the peak T cell response had occurred).

Looked up from germline, CDR1 is LNHDA and CDR2 is SQIVND (reference sequence). Trimming cost V 6 bases and J 4 bases, with 9 bases left between them. The CDR3 loop spans 12 amino acids. Here immunoSEQ multiplex PCR was the method, and the copy in TCRdb shows in-frame clones only, minus some. The sample has about 100,000 clones; around nine tenths are singletons. The sample was peripheral blood, taken on day 0 of AZD1222 vaccination. This receptor was identified in an adult in good health. This sequence joins TRBV19 and TRBJ1-2, with D possibly TRBD1 on 6 matching bases. The CDR3 coding sequence is TGTGCCAGTAGCTGGACAGCCTATGGCTACACCTTC. It codes for CASSWTAYGYTF.